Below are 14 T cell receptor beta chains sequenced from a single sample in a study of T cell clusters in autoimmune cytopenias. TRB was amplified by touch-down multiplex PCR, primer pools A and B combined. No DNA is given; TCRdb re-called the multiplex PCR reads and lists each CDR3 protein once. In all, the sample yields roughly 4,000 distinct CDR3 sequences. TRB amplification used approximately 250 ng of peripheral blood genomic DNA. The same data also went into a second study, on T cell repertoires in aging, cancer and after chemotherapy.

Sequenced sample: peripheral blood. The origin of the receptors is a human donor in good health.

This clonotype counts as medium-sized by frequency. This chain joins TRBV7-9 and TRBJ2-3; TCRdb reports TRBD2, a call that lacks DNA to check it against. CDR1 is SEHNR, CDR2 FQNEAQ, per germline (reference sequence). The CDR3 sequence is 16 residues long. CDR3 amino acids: CASSVSSGGSADTQYF.

CDR3 in amino acids: CASSTQLARREQYF. This chain connects TRBV18 to TRBJ2-7; TCRdb's D call of TRBD2 is untestable without DNA. CDR3 size: 14 residues. The germline V gene has CDR1 KGHSH and CDR2 LQKENI.

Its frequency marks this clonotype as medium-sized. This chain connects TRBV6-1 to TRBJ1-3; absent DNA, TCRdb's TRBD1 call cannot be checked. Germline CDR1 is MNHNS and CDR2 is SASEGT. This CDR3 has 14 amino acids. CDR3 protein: CASSERGPGNTIYF.

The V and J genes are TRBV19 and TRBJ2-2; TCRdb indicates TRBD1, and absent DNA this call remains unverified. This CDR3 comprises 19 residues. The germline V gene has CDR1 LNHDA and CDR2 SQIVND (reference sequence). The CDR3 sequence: CASSMLGQGARGNTGGLFF. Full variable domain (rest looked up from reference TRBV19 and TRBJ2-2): DGGITQSPKYLFRKEGQNVTLSCEQNLNHDAMYWYRQDPGQGLRLIYYSQIVNDFQKGDIAEGYSVSREKKESFPLTVTSAQKNPTAFYLCASSMLGQGARGNTGGLFFGEGSRLTVL.

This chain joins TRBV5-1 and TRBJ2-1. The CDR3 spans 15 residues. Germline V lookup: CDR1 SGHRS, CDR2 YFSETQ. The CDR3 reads CASSSGPNSYNEQFF. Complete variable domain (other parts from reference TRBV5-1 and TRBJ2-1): KAGVTQTPRYLIKTRGQQVTLSCSPISGHRSVSWYQQTPGQGLQFLFEYFSETQRNKGNFPGRFSGRQFSNSRSEMNVSTLELGDSALYLCASSSGPNSYNEQFFGPGTRLTVL.

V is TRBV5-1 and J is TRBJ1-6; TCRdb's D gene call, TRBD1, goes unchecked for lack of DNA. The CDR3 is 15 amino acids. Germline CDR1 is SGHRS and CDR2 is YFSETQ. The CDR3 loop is CASSLESGGTSPLHF.

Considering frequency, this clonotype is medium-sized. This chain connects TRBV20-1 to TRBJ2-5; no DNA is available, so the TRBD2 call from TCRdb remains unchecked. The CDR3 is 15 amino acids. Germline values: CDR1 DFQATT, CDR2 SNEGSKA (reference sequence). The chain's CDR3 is CSARSVASGGETQYF.

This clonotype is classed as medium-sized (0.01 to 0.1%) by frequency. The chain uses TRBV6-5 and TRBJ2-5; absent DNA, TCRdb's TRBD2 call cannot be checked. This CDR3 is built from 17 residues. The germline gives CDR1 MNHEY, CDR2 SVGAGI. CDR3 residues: CASSYSRTGTSQETQYF.

The CDR3 sequence is CASSLEASGSASTDTQYF. The V gene is TRBV5-1, the J gene TRBJ2-3; TCRdb's D gene call, TRBD1, goes unchecked for lack of DNA. CDR1 is SGHRS, CDR2 YFSETQ, per germline. The CDR3 has 18 amino acids.

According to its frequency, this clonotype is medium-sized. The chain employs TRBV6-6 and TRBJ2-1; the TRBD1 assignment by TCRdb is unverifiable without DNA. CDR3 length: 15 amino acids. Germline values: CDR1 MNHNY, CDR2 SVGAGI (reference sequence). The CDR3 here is CASSYTRGGPNEQFF.

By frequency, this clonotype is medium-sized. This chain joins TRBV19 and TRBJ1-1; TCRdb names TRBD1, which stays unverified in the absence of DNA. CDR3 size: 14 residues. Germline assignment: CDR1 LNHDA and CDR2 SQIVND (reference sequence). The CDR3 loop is CASKSRVSGTEAFF.

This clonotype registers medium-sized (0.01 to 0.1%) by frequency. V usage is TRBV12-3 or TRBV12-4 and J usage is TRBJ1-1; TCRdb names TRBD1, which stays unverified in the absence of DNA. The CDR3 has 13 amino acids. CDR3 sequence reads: CASRPTGIHEAFF.

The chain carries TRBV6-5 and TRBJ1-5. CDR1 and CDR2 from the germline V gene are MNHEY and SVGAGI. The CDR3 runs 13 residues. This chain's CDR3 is CATGPSYDQPQHF.

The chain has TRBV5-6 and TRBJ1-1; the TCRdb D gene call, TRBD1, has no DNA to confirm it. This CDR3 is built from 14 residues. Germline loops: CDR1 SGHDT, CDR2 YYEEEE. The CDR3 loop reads CASSLVGQPTEAFF.